The rows below give T cell receptor beta chains drawn from one sample of a study of Ad26.COV2.S vaccination and SARS-CoV-2 variants. The assay was immunoSEQ multiplex PCR, and TCRdb's table has in-frame clones only and misses some. The profile covers under 600,000 clones, with 80% to 90% appearing a single time and around 1.6% taken by the ten largest. The source material was peripheral blood, sampled in a trial of Ad26.COV2.S vaccine versus placebo. These receptors were obtained from a person aged 18 to 65 who received the Ad26.COV2.S COVID-19 vaccine or a placebo. CDR3s include the opening cysteine and the closing phenylalanine or tryptophan. Each record gives: clone size, J gene, D gene, V gene, CDR3 protein, CDR3 DNA. A D gene is named only where the DNA matches it firmly. Some rows mark clone size as missing; the rest say once, few, many or name a class of expanded clone.

abundance: -; j_gene: TRBJ1-6; d_gene: TRBD1; v_gene: TRBV7-9; CDR3aa: CASSGPDRAGDSPLHF; CDR3nt: TGTGCCAGCTCGGGGCCGGACAGGGCTGGGGATTCACCCCTCCACTTT
abundance: once; j_gene: TRBJ1-1; d_gene: -; v_gene: TRBV18; CDR3aa: CASSPTGAGTEAFF; CDR3nt: TGTGCCAGCTCACCAACGGGGGCAGGAACTGAAGCTTTCTTT
abundance: -; j_gene: TRBJ2-7; d_gene: -; v_gene: TRBV28; CDR3aa: CASRRGNEQYF; CDR3nt: TGTGCCAGCAGAAGGGGGAACGAGCAGTACTTC
abundance: -; j_gene: TRBJ2-7; d_gene: -; v_gene: TRBV28; CDR3aa: CASSPNATSYVEQYF; CDR3nt: TGTGCCAGCAGCCCCAATGCGACGAGCTATGTCGAGCAGTACTTC
abundance: -; j_gene: TRBJ2-7; d_gene: -; v_gene: TRBV7-9; CDR3aa: CASSPSGSSIEQYF; CDR3nt: TGTGCCAGCAGCCCTAGTGGGAGTAGCATCGAGCAGTACTTC
abundance: -; j_gene: TRBJ2-2; d_gene: -; v_gene: TRBV6-5; CDR3aa: CASINGATGELFF; CDR3nt: TGTGCCAGCATTAACGGGGCCACCGGGGAGCTGTTTTTT
abundance: -; j_gene: TRBJ1-2; d_gene: -; v_gene: TRBV20-1; CDR3aa: CSARLRQRVTF; CDR3nt: TGCAGTGCTAGACTTCGACAGCGAGTAACCTTC
abundance: -; j_gene: TRBJ2-5; d_gene: -; v_gene: TRBV13; CDR3aa: CASSFLAGAIQETQYF; CDR3nt: TGTGCCAGCAGCTTCCTAGCAGGGGCCATTCAAGAGACCCAGTACTTC
abundance: -; j_gene: TRBJ2-1; d_gene: TRBD2; v_gene: TRBV5-1; CDR3aa: CASSLDRGGSSYNEQFF; CDR3nt: TGCGCCAGCAGCTTGGATCGCGGGGGGTCCTCCTACAATGAGCAGTTCTTC
abundance: -; j_gene: TRBJ2-1; d_gene: TRBD2; v_gene: TRBV6-5; CDR3aa: CASNSGDSYNEQFF; CDR3nt: TGTGCCAGTAATAGCGGGGACTCCTACAATGAGCAGTTCTTC
abundance: -; j_gene: TRBJ1-1; d_gene: -; v_gene: TRBV5-1; CDR3aa: CASSLPRPGRNTEAFF; CDR3nt: TGCGCCAGCAGCTTGCCCCGCCCGGGAAGGAACACTGAAGCTTTCTTT
abundance: -; j_gene: TRBJ2-7; d_gene: TRBD1; v_gene: TRBV11-2; CDR3aa: CASSLRRIGGPVATYEQYF; CDR3nt: TGTGCCAGCAGCTTACGGCGTATAGGGGGCCCTGTGGCCACCTACGAGCAGTACTTC
abundance: few; j_gene: TRBJ1-5; d_gene: -; v_gene: TRBV10-2; CDR3aa: CASSENAGLNQPQHF; CDR3nt: TGCGCCAGCAGTGAGAATGCCGGCCTCAATCAGCCCCAGCATTTT
abundance: once; j_gene: TRBJ2-5; d_gene: TRBD2; v_gene: TRBV30; CDR3aa: CAWSPSGGKTQYF; CDR3nt: TGTGCCTGGAGTCCCAGCGGGGGGAAGACCCAGTACTTC
abundance: -; j_gene: TRBJ2-2; d_gene: TRBD2; v_gene: TRBV18; CDR3aa: CASSPLTSGRAGGSGELFF; CDR3nt: TGTGCCAGCTCACCCCTGACTAGCGGGAGGGCCGGGGGGAGCGGGGAGCTGTTTTTT
abundance: -; j_gene: TRBJ2-7; d_gene: -; v_gene: TRBV18; CDR3aa: CASSFADSYEQYF; CDR3nt: TGTGCCAGCTCATTCGCGGACTCCTACGAGCAGTACTTC
abundance: -; j_gene: TRBJ1-2; d_gene: -; v_gene: TRBV18; CDR3aa: CASSILEGGDYGYTF; CDR3nt: TGTGCCAGCTCAATCCTCGAGGGGGGCGACTATGGCTACACCTTC
abundance: -; j_gene: TRBJ2-7; d_gene: -; v_gene: TRBV18; CDR3aa: CASSGVSYEQYF; CDR3nt: TGTGCCAGCTCGGGGGTTTCCTACGAGCAGTACTTC
abundance: -; j_gene: TRBJ2-7; d_gene: TRBD2; v_gene: TRBV9; CDR3aa: CASSLTLRTSGSNEQYF; CDR3nt: TGTGCCAGCAGCCTAACACTGAGGACTAGCGGGAGCAACGAGCAGTACTTC
abundance: -; j_gene: TRBJ2-7; d_gene: TRBD1; v_gene: TRBV9; CDR3aa: CASSVGGDRVHEQYF; CDR3nt: TGTGCCAGCAGCGTAGGGGGGGACAGGGTCCACGAGCAGTACTTC
abundance: once; j_gene: TRBJ2-7; d_gene: -; v_gene: TRBV6-2/TRBV6-3; CDR3aa: CASSYWRQPHYEQYF; CDR3nt: TGTGCCAGCAGTTACTGGCGGCAGCCCCACTACGAGCAGTACTTC
abundance: -; j_gene: TRBJ2-1; d_gene: TRBD1; v_gene: TRBV20-1; CDR3aa: CSARSTGAKFF; CDR3nt: TGCAGTGCTAGAAGCACAGGGGCGAAGTTCTTC
abundance: -; j_gene: TRBJ1-3; d_gene: -; v_gene: TRBV5-6; CDR3aa: CASSWGSGNTIYF; CDR3nt: TGTGCCAGCAGCTGGGGTTCCGGAAACACCATATATTTT
abundance: -; j_gene: TRBJ1-2; d_gene: TRBD1; v_gene: TRBV7-2; CDR3aa: CASSPPGTGVFGYTF; CDR3nt: TGTGCCAGCAGCCCCCCCGGGACAGGGGTCTTTGGCTACACCTTC
abundance: -; j_gene: TRBJ2-7; d_gene: -; v_gene: TRBV27; CDR3aa: CASSNGLTEQYF; CDR3nt: TGTGCCAGCAGTAACGGACTCACCGAGCAGTACTTC
abundance: -; j_gene: TRBJ2-4; d_gene: TRBD1; v_gene: TRBV4-1; CDR3aa: CASSPLTGTGPIKVAKNIQYF; CDR3nt: TGCGCCAGCAGCCCCCTTACCGGGACAGGGCCCATAAAGGTAGCCAAAAACATTCAGTACTTC
abundance: -; j_gene: TRBJ1-5; d_gene: -; v_gene: TRBV2; CDR3aa: CASSEQGIGNQPQHF; CDR3nt: TGTGCCAGCAGTGAACAGGGGATTGGCAATCAGCCCCAGCATTTT
abundance: -; j_gene: TRBJ1-1; d_gene: TRBD1; v_gene: TRBV27; CDR3aa: CASSLSGQGRTEAFF; CDR3nt: TGTGCCAGCAGTTTATCGGGACAGGGACGGACTGAAGCTTTCTTT
abundance: -; j_gene: TRBJ2-1; d_gene: TRBD2; v_gene: TRBV5-8; CDR3aa: CASSSGTSSQNEQFF; CDR3nt: TGTGCCAGCAGCTCCGGGACTAGCAGTCAGAATGAGCAGTTCTTC
abundance: -; j_gene: TRBJ1-6; d_gene: -; v_gene: TRBV9; CDR3aa: CASSEGGTNNSPLHF; CDR3nt: TGTGCCAGCAGCGAGGGCGGGACCAATAATTCACCCCTCCACTTT
abundance: -; j_gene: TRBJ1-3; d_gene: -; v_gene: TRBV5-1; CDR3aa: CASSPEILSGNTIYF; CDR3nt: TGCGCCAGCAGCCCGGAGATCCTTTCTGGAAACACCATATATTTT
abundance: -; j_gene: TRBJ2-1; d_gene: TRBD2; v_gene: TRBV28; CDR3aa: CASSGLAFGEQFF; CDR3nt: TGTGCCAGCAGTGGACTAGCGTTCGGTGAGCAGTTCTTC
abundance: -; j_gene: TRBJ2-1; d_gene: TRBD2; v_gene: TRBV6-2/TRBV6-3; CDR3aa: CASSFKSGLAENNEQFF; CDR3nt: TGTGCCAGCAGCTTCAAGTCGGGACTAGCGGAAAACAATGAGCAGTTCTTC